This T cell receptor (beta chain) derives from a study of T cells in Graves' hyperthyroidism and ophthalmopathy. Overall study: The blood sample was taken at first diagnosis, before treatment began. Study-wide results and caveats: Most thyroid clonotypes expanded above 0.001 appeared in blood too.

Ophthalmopathy patients all had a Clinical Activity Score of at least 3, a NOSPECS grade of at least 4 and disease under 3 months old. Diagnostic decisions used clinical symptoms, serum thyroxine and TRAb, thyroid ultrasound and orbital computed tomography. This clonotype was counted many times. As yet, its antigen is unknown. Authors of the study amplified TCR beta CDR3 regions from RNA transcripts. When the TCR CDR3 underwent first-round RT-PCR, the HTBI primer set was used. A single record per CDR3 protein comes from TCRdb applying MiXCR to the multiplex PCR reads. Of 400,000 or so distinct CDR3 sequences listed, roughly 15% are singletons. The CDR3 sequence is 15 residues long. Trimming took 2 bases from V and 5 from J, leaving 15 bases between them. Germline assignment: CDR1 KGHSH and CDR2 LQKENI.

Sample: blood. The chain has TRBV18 and TRBJ1-1; D perhaps matches TRBD1 (6 bases). This TCR was recovered from a woman between 55 and 75 years old with Graves' ophthalmopathy. The CDR3 here is CASSPATGLGTEAFF. Here the CDR3 DNA reads TGTGCCAGCTCACCAGCGACAGGTCTGGGTACTGAAGCTTTCTTT.